This T cell receptor (beta chain) originates from a study of shared clonotypes between healthy human individuals. Concerning this clone: Its antigen is not known.

Produced via immunoSEQ multiplex PCR; TCRdb's table is partial and in-frame only. The sample contains 2 million to 2.5 million clones, 90% to 97% of which appear only once. Study-level points and caveats: Depth of sequencing was expected to influence donor clonotype sharing.

Trimming took off 0 bases at V and 3 bases at J, with 11 bases between the two ends. Germline CDR1 and CDR2: MGHRA and YSYEKL. The CDR3 consists of 15 residues. The source material was naive CD4+ T cells sorted from blood. The subset: CD45RA+ positively selected. The chain joins TRBV4-1 to TRBJ1-1; D is possibly TRBD1 (5 bases). This sequence was found in a man aged 18 to 35 in good health. The CDR3 DNA is TGCGCCAGCAGCCAAGATAGACAGTCGTACACTGAAGCTTTCTTT. Amino acids: CASSQDRQSYTEAFF.